These T cell receptor beta chains were read from a single sample in a study of cytomegalovirus exposure and HLA in healthy donors. Libraries were prepared by immunoSEQ multiplex PCR; TCRdb keeps only in-frame clonotypes and omits some of them. The sample contains about 66,000 clones, 95% to 98% of which appear only once. The specimen sequenced was PBMCs. The receptors come from a woman between 18 and 30 years old in good health and CMV-seropositive. CDR3s include the opening cysteine and the closing phenylalanine or tryptophan. The D gene is left open where the match is weak. Part of the rows lack a size; the others show once, few, many or a class for expanded clones.

v_call,clone_size,j_call,d_call,cdr3_length,cdr3_aa,cdr3_nt
TRBV27,.,TRBJ2-2,TRBD1,12,CASTGGTGELFF,TGTGCCAGTACAGGGGGCACCGGGGAGCTGTTTTTT
TRBV28,.,TRBJ2-2,.,13,CASSPGLSGELFF,TGTGCCAGCAGTCCGGGTCTATCTGGGGAGCTGTTTTTT
TRBV7-6,.,TRBJ1-3,.,15,CASSLAAGSGNTIYF,TGTGCCAGCAGCTTAGCGGCGGGGTCGGGAAACACCATATATTTT
TRBV27,.,TRBJ2-2,.,16,CASSLRGGLDTGELFF,TGTGCCAGCAGTTTAAGGGGGGGGCTAGACACCGGGGAGCTGTTTTTT
TRBV2,.,TRBJ2-3,.,12,CASRPREDTQYF,TGTGCCAGCAGACCAAGGGAGGATACGCAGTATTTT
TRBV6-1,.,TRBJ2-3,TRBD1,15,CASSPRTGIADTQYF,TGTGCCAGCAGTCCCCGGACAGGGATTGCAGATACGCAGTATTTT
TRBV5-1,.,TRBJ2-2,.,14,CASSSTRHTGELFF,TGCGCCAGCAGCTCTACTAGGCACACCGGGGAGCTGTTTTTT
TRBV29-1,.,TRBJ1-5,.,13,CSVGSGPSQPQHF,TGCAGCGTTGGCAGTGGGCCTTCACAGCCCCAGCATTTT
TRBV30,once,TRBJ1-2,TRBD1,12,CAWTQGSYGYTF,TGTGCCTGGACACAGGGGTCCTATGGCTACACCTTC
TRBV12-5,.,TRBJ1-1,.,13,CASGFQINTEAFF,TGTGCTAGTGGTTTTCAGATCAACACTGAAGCTTTCTTT
TRBV9,.,TRBJ1-4,.,15,CASSKEGTSNEKLFF,TGTGCCAGCAGCAAAGAAGGGACAAGTAATGAAAAACTGTTTTTT
TRBV6-6,.,TRBJ1-4,.,14,CASSYSSYNEKLFF,TGTGCCAGCAGTTACTCGAGTTATAATGAAAAACTGTTTTTT
TRBV4-1,.,TRBJ2-3,TRBD2,17,CASSQGSASGGTDTQYF,TGCGCCAGCAGCCAAGGGTCGGCTAGCGGGGGCACAGATACGCAGTATTTT
TRBV5-1,.,TRBJ2-3,.,16,CASSLAGGGPTDTQYF,TGCGCCAGCAGCTTGGCCGGAGGAGGACCCACAGATACGCAGTATTTT
TRBV19,.,TRBJ2-3,.,13,CASSSTGTDTQYF,TGTGCCAGTAGTTCAACAGGTACAGATACGCAGTATTTT
TRBV28,.,TRBJ1-1,.,15,CASSVQGISTTEAFF,TGTGCCAGCAGTGTTCAGGGCATCTCAACCACTGAAGCTTTCTTT
TRBV7-2,.,TRBJ2-1,TRBD2,15,CASSLIGLAMNEQFF,TGTGCCAGCAGCTTAATAGGACTAGCGATGAATGAGCAGTTCTTC
TRBV4-1,.,TRBJ2-1,TRBD2,16,CASSQDVAGAYNEQFF,TGCGCCAGCAGCCAAGATGTGGCGGGAGCCTACAATGAGCAGTTCTTC
TRBV5-4,.,TRBJ2-7,.,16,CASSLDQSKSSYEQYF,TGTGCCAGCAGCCTGGATCAGTCGAAAAGCTCCTACGAGCAGTACTTC
TRBV9,once,TRBJ1-1,.,15,CASSASGHRNTEAFF,TGTGCCAGCAGCGCATCGGGACACCGGAACACTGAAGCTTTCTTT
TRBV6-1,once,TRBJ1-2,.,16,CASSEAGGVTDYGYTF,TGTGCCAGCAGTGAAGCTGGGGGGGTCACCGACTATGGCTACACCTTC
TRBV7-8,.,TRBJ2-3,TRBD2,18,CASSAGLAGGTYTDTQYF,TGTGCCAGCAGCGCGGGACTAGCGGGAGGTACTTACACAGATACGCAGTATTTT
TRBV7-8,.,TRBJ1-1,.,13,CASSLVRNTEAFF,TGTGCCAGCAGCTTAGTCAGAAACACTGAAGCTTTCTTT
TRBV10-2,.,TRBJ2-1,.,15,CASRLALSSYNEQFF,TGCGCCAGCAGACTAGCCTTAAGCTCCTACAATGAGCAGTTCTTC
TRBV7-6,.,TRBJ2-1,TRBD2,15,CASSLGGLAGDEQFF,TGTGCCAGCAGCTTAGGGGGACTAGCGGGAGACGAGCAGTTCTTC
TRBV7-9,.,TRBJ1-5,.,19,CASSLKGNRQPYSNQPQHF,TGTGCCAGCAGCTTAAAAGGAAATCGACAGCCTTATAGCAATCAGCCCCAGCATTTT
TRBV7-8,once,TRBJ2-1,TRBD2,18,CASSLVSSGRIAYNEQFF,TGTGCCAGCAGCTTAGTCTCCAGCGGGAGGATCGCCTACAATGAGCAGTTCTTC
TRBV5-1,once,TRBJ2-1,TRBD1,16,CASSLKWGQGPHEQFF,TGCGCCAGCAGCTTGAAGTGGGGACAGGGTCCGCATGAGCAGTTCTTC
TRBV27,once,TRBJ2-7,TRBD1,15,CASSSRQGQGHEQYF,TGTGCCAGCAGTTCCCGACAAGGACAGGGACACGAGCAGTACTTC
TRBV18,.,TRBJ1-1,TRBD1,17,CASSPVAGGAVNTEAFF,TGTGCCAGCTCACCGGTAGCAGGGGGCGCCGTGAACACTGAAGCTTTCTTT
TRBV27,.,TRBJ2-1,TRBD2,18,CASRDSGGTTRRYNEQFF,TGTGCCAGCCGGGACAGCGGGGGGACGACTAGACGCTACAATGAGCAGTTCTTC
TRBV6-1,once,TRBJ1-5,.,13,CASSVEAQKPQHF,TGTGCCAGCAGTGTGGAAGCACAGAAGCCCCAGCATTTT
TRBV18,.,TRBJ2-1,.,14,CASSLSLHYNEQFF,TGTGCCAGCTCACTATCCTTACATTACAATGAGCAGTTCTTC
TRBV5-1,.,TRBJ2-1,TRBD2,15,CASSPGLAGDNEQFF,TGCGCCAGCAGCCCGGGACTAGCGGGAGACAATGAGCAGTTCTTC
TRBV7-9,.,TRBJ2-3,TRBD1,17,CASSLALGTGPPDTQYF,TGTGCCAGCAGCTTAGCGCTCGGGACAGGGCCTCCAGATACGCAGTATTTT
TRBV11-2,.,TRBJ2-5,.,14,CASSLVGGRETQYF,TGTGCCAGCAGCTTAGTAGGAGGGCGAGAGACCCAGTACTTC
TRBV30,.,TRBJ1-2,.,12,CAWSPGTYGYTF,TGTGCCTGGAGCCCCGGGACATATGGCTACACCTTC
TRBV6-1,.,TRBJ2-1,.,14,CASSEASRNNEQFF,TGTGCCAGCAGTGAAGCATCCAGGAATAATGAGCAGTTCTTC
TRBV5-4,.,TRBJ2-1,.,16,CASSLGAGRSYNEQFF,TGTGCCAGCAGCTTGGGCGCAGGGAGGTCCTACAATGAGCAGTTCTTC
TRBV7-3,.,TRBJ2-3,.,12,CASSWETDTQYF,TGTGCCAGCAGCTGGGAGACAGATACGCAGTATTTT
TRBV28,.,TRBJ2-7,.,13,CASSRGLNYEQYF,TGTGCCAGCAGTCGGGGGTTAAATTACGAGCAGTACTTC
TRBV30,.,TRBJ2-5,TRBD2,19,CAWSSGTSGRARLQETQYF,TGTGCCTGGAGTTCCGGGACTAGCGGGAGGGCCCGGCTACAAGAGACCCAGTACTTC
TRBV28,.,TRBJ2-3,TRBD1,14,CASRQGPAENTQYF,TGTGCCAGCAGACAGGGGCCTGCGGAGAATACGCAGTATTTT
TRBV28,.,TRBJ1-1,.,14,CASSLSGDNTEAFF,TGTGCCAGCAGTTTATCGGGGGATAACACTGAAGCTTTCTTT
TRBV6-1,.,TRBJ1-2,.,13,CASSFYGDYGYTF,TGTGCCAGCAGTTTCTACGGGGACTATGGCTACACCTTT